This is a list of T cell receptor beta chains from one sample in a study of Ad26.COV2.S vaccination and SARS-CoV-2 variants. Some clones are missing from TCRdb's copy, which holds only in-frame ones; the method was immunoSEQ multiplex PCR. Here the sample spans some 480,000 clones, approximately 88% being singletons. This specimen was peripheral blood, taken in a trial of Ad26.COV2.S vaccine versus placebo. The receptors here all came from a person between 18 and 65 years old who received the Ad26.COV2.S COVID-19 vaccine or a placebo. Both conserved end residues are part of each CDR3. D genes are given only for firm matches. Rows give clone size only sometimes, using once, few, many, or a class for an expanded clone.

NA,TRBV21-1,NA,TRBJ2-2,TGTGCCAGCAGGACCCCGGGACAGGGTATATCCGGGGAGCTGTTTTTT,CASRTPGQGISGELFF
NA,TRBV2,TRBD2,TRBJ2-5,TGTGCCAGCAGACGACCGGGACTAGCGGGAGGGGGGGAGACCCAGTACTTC,CASRRPGLAGGGETQYF
NA,TRBV5-4,TRBD1,TRBJ2-6,TGTGCCAGCAGCTTGGTTGGCCAGGGGGCCTCTGGGGCCAACGTCCTGACTTTC,CASSLVGQGASGANVLTF
once,TRBV5-5,NA,TRBJ2-3,TGTGCCAGCAGCTTGTATTCAGCCACAGATACGCAGTATTTT,CASSLYSATDTQYF
few,TRBV7-2,TRBD2,TRBJ2-7,TGTGCCAGCAGCTTAGAGCGGGGATACTACGAGCAGTACTTC,CASSLERGYYEQYF
NA,TRBV7-9,NA,TRBJ1-1,TGTGCCAGCAGCTTGAGTGGACCTCTGAACACTGAAGCTTTCTTT,CASSLSGPLNTEAFF
NA,TRBV6-6,NA,TRBJ1-2,TGTGCCAGCAGCCCCCAGGGGAACTATGGCTACACCTTC,CASSPQGNYGYTF
NA,TRBV14,TRBD2,TRBJ2-1,TGTGCCAGCAGCCGTACTAGCGGGATTCTCAATGAGCAGTTCTTC,CASSRTSGILNEQFF
NA,TRBV9,TRBD2,TRBJ2-5,TGTGCCAGCAGCCCCTCTGCGGGGGGTAGGCAAGAGACCCAGTACTTC,CASSPSAGGRQETQYF
NA,TRBV30,NA,TRBJ2-5,TGTGCCTGGACTCCGGGGGGCCGGGAGACCCAGTACTTC,CAWTPGGRETQYF
few,TRBV28,NA,TRBJ2-1,TGTGCCAGCAGGGAAAGGGGACTGGGAAACAATGAGCAGTTCTTC,CASRERGLGNNEQFF
NA,TRBV5-4,NA,TRBJ2-3,TGTGCCAGCAGCTTGGTTGCAAGACAGCCAACAGATACGCAGTATTTT,CASSLVARQPTDTQYF
NA,TRBV7-2,NA,TRBJ2-4,TGTGCCAGCAGCTTAGTAACAAACCTAGCCAAAAACATTCAGTACTTC,CASSLVTNLAKNIQYF
few,TRBV6-2/TRBV6-3,NA,TRBJ1-4,TGTGCCAGCAGATACGCCATTACAACTAATGAAAAACTGTTTTTT,CASRYAITTNEKLFF
once,TRBV7-3,NA,TRBJ2-1,TGTGCCAGCAGCCCCGGGATCCTAAGCTACAATGAGCAGTTCTTC,CASSPGILSYNEQFF
NA,TRBV9,NA,TRBJ1-3,TGTGCCAGCAGCGTAGGTAGCAGAAACACCATATATTTT,CASSVGSRNTIYF
NA,TRBV6-4,NA,TRBJ2-1,TGTGCCAGCAGTAGACTGGCGGGCAACAATGAGCAGTTCTTC,CASSRLAGNNEQFF
NA,TRBV3-1/TRBV3-2,NA,TRBJ2-7,TGTGCCAGCAGCCTACGGGGAGAAAGCTCCTACGAGCAGTACTTC,CASSLRGESSYEQYF
NA,TRBV7-3,NA,TRBJ2-6,TGTGCCAGCAGCGCCCAGGGACGGCCGAATGTCCTGACTTTC,CASSAQGRPNVLTF
once,TRBV5-1,NA,TRBJ2-1,TGCGCCAGCACGGGGACGACCTACAATGAGCAGTTCTTC,CASTGTTYNEQFF
NA,TRBV29-1,NA,TRBJ1-4,TGCAGCGGCGGGGGGCTTGGGAGTGAAAAACTGTTTTTT,CSGGGLGSEKLFF
NA,TRBV7-8,TRBD1,TRBJ2-5,TGTGCCAGCAGCTCGGGGACAGGGGTGGAGACCCAGTACTTC,CASSSGTGVETQYF
NA,TRBV12-3/TRBV12-4,NA,TRBJ1-2,TGTGCCAGCAGTCCTTACCTTGGTCGGGGGGATACCTTC,CASSPYLGRGDTF
NA,TRBV5-3,TRBD1,TRBJ2-7,TGTGCCAGAAGCGAGACAGGGGGTTGGGAGCAGTACTTC,CARSETGGWEQYF
NA,TRBV5-6,TRBD2,TRBJ2-1,TGTGCCAGCAGCGGAAGACTAGCGGGAGTAAGTTATGAGCAGTTCTTC,CASSGRLAGVSYEQFF
many,TRBV7-2,NA,TRBJ1-5,TGTGCCAGCAGCTTAGTGGGCAATCAGCCCCAGCATTTT,CASSLVGNQPQHF
NA,TRBV5-1,TRBD1,TRBJ1-5,TGCGCCAGCAGCTGGGGGACAGGGGCAGGTCAGCCCCAGCATTTT,CASSWGTGAGQPQHF
NA,TRBV7-2,NA,TRBJ1-1,TGTGCCAGCAGCTTAGATCCGGGGGCAGCCACTGAAGCTTTCTTT,CASSLDPGAATEAFF
NA,TRBV28,NA,TRBJ2-1,TGTGCCAGCGGCCCCCTTGGGGTCTACAATGAGCAGTTCTTC,CASGPLGVYNEQFF
NA,TRBV28,TRBD1,TRBJ1-2,TGTGCCAGCCTCCCTGGGACAGCCAATGGCTACACCTTC,CASLPGTANGYTF
NA,TRBV5-6,NA,TRBJ2-5,TGTGCCAGCAGGTCGACCGGGACCCCGAAAGGGCTGTACTTC,CASRSTGTPKGLYF
NA,TRBV9,NA,TRBJ1-1,TGTGCCAGCAGCGTATTACAGGTGTCAGAAGCTTTCTTT,CASSVLQVSEAFF
NA,TRBV5-1,NA,TRBJ2-1,TGCGCCAGCAGCTTGGGGACGGCCTACAATGAGCAGTTCTTC,CASSLGTAYNEQFF
once,TRBV29-1,NA,TRBJ2-7,TGCAGCGTAAGTTTCGGGCCAGACTACGAGCAGTACTTC,CSVSFGPDYEQYF
NA,TRBV30,NA,TRBJ1-2,TGTGCCTGGAGTGTAAGCGTCGGCTACACCTTC,CAWSVSVGYTF
NA,TRBV27,TRBD1,TRBJ1-3,TGTGCCAGCAGTCCTCGGACAGGGTTCGGAAACACCATATATTTT,CASSPRTGFGNTIYF